Listed below are T cell receptor beta chains from one sample, sequenced in a study of OX40 agonist ivuxolimab in advanced cancers. Profiling relied on immunoSEQ multiplex PCR, and the TCRdb table lists in-frame clones only, not all of them. The table includes about 99,000 clones, more than 85% detected once. Here the sequenced sample was CD4+ or CD8+ T cells sorted from blood, taken in a trial of the OX40 agonist ivuxolimab. The source is an adult with an advanced solid tumor such as melanoma, head and neck, liver or kidney cancer. Both conserved end residues are part of each CDR3. A D gene is named only where the DNA matches it firmly. Not every row has a clone size; where given, it reads once, few, many or a size class.

clone_size	j_call	d_call	v_call	cdr3_nt	cdr3_aa
-	TRBJ2-5	TRBD2	TRBV9	TGTGCCAGCAGCCCGGGGACTAGCTCCCTTTCAAACCAAGAGACCCAGTACTTC	CASSPGTSSLSNQETQYF
-	TRBJ1-1	-	TRBV28	TGTGCCAGCAGTTTAGGCCGGAACACTGAAGCTTTCTTT	CASSLGRNTEAFF
-	TRBJ2-3	-	TRBV28	TGTGCCAGCAGTTTTAGGCGTATAGGAACTGATACGCAGTATTTT	CASSFRRIGTDTQYF
-	TRBJ2-3	TRBD2	TRBV5-4	TGTGCCAGCAGCCCTCGGTCGACCCAAGCGGGGATCCATACGCAGTATTTT	CASSPRSTQAGIHTQYF
-	TRBJ2-1	-	TRBV2	TGTGCCAGCAGTGACTCCTCCTACAATGAGCAGTTCTTC	CASSDSSYNEQFF
-	TRBJ2-1	TRBD2	TRBV7-2	TGTGCCAGCAGCTTAGGGACTAGCCGCTACAATGAGCAGTTCTTC	CASSLGTSRYNEQFF
-	TRBJ2-2	TRBD1	TRBV7-2	TGTGCCAGCAGCGGACAGGGAATGAACACCGGGGAGCTGTTTTTT	CASSGQGMNTGELFF
-	TRBJ1-5	-	TRBV28	TGTGCCAGCAGTTTAAGGGTTAGCAATCAGCCCCAGCATTTT	CASSLRVSNQPQHF
-	TRBJ2-2	-	TRBV7-3	TGTGCCAGCTCCCCTAGCTCCACCGGGGAGCTGTTTTTT	CASSPSSTGELFF
-	TRBJ2-1	TRBD1	TRBV18	TGTGCCAGCTCACCATTGGGAACAGGGGACTACAATGAGCAGTTCTTC	CASSPLGTGDYNEQFF
-	TRBJ1-2	TRBD1	TRBV11-2	TGTGCCAGCAGCCCAGGCTCTATCGGGACAGGGTTCCTCTATGGCTACACCTTC	CASSPGSIGTGFLYGYTF
-	TRBJ2-1	-	TRBV18	TGTGCCAGCTCACCTGGGGGGCTTTGGCAGTTCTTC	CASSPGGLWQFF
-	TRBJ2-5	TRBD2	TRBV2	TGTGCCAGCAGTGACTACCTAGCGGAAGAGACCCAGTACTTC	CASSDYLAEETQYF
-	TRBJ2-5	-	TRBV7-3	TGTGCCAGCAGCTTAGGGGGGAGAGAGACCCAGTACTTC	CASSLGGRETQYF
-	TRBJ2-5	-	TRBV5-4	TGTGCCAGCAGCCCAAGGAGTACAGGTCAAGAGACCCAGTACTTC	CASSPRSTGQETQYF
-	TRBJ1-1	-	TRBV6-5	TGTGCCAGCAGTGAGCGGTGGGTCGGCACTGAAGCTTTCTTT	CASSERWVGTEAFF
once	TRBJ2-7	TRBD1	TRBV6-5	TGTGCCAGCAGGGGACAGGGGAAAGGTTACGAGCAGTACTTC	CASRGQGKGYEQYF
-	TRBJ2-7	-	TRBV19	TGTGCCAGTAGTCGGACCGACCCCTCCTACGAGCAGTACTTC	CASSRTDPSYEQYF
-	TRBJ2-7	TRBD2	TRBV29-1	TGCAGCGTTGTTAGCGGGAGGCGTCGGGAGCAGTACTTC	CSVVSGRRREQYF
-	TRBJ2-7	TRBD1	TRBV27	TGTGCCAGCAGTCGTCGGGACAGGGGCCGCTACGAGCAGTACTTC	CASSRRDRGRYEQYF
-	TRBJ1-6	TRBD1	TRBV2	TGTGCCACCCAGGGGGACAGATTTTATTCACCCCTCCACTTT	CATQGDRFYSPLHF
-	TRBJ2-1	TRBD2	TRBV30	TGTGCCTGGAGGCGCAGTCGCGGGAGAACCACTAATGAGCAGTTCTTC	CAWRRSRGRTTNEQFF
-	TRBJ2-7	-	TRBV5-1	TGCGCCAGTGGCCATGGGACAACCTACGAGCAGTACTTC	CASGHGTTYEQYF
-	TRBJ2-2	-	TRBV7-9	TGTGCCAGCAGCTACCCTCCGGGACGGAACACCGGGGAGCTGTTTTTT	CASSYPPGRNTGELFF
-	TRBJ2-7	TRBD2	TRBV28	TGTGCCAGCAGGTACGGGAGGGCCTACGAGCAGTACTTC	CASRYGRAYEQYF
once	TRBJ2-1	-	TRBV9	TGTGCCAGCAGCGTAGCTCCGCGAATCAATGAGCAGTTCTTC	CASSVAPRINEQFF
-	TRBJ2-3	TRBD1	TRBV7-3	TGTGCCAGCAGCCGCGGACAGGTGACAGATACGCAGTATTTT	CASSRGQVTDTQYF
-	TRBJ1-5	-	TRBV6-1	TGTGCCAGCAGTGAGATGAGCAATCAGCCCCAGCATTTT	CASSEMSNQPQHF
-	TRBJ2-7	-	TRBV11-2	TGTGCCAGCAGCTTAGGGTCGACAGGCTCCTACGAGCAGTACTTC	CASSLGSTGSYEQYF
-	TRBJ2-2	-	TRBV7-9	TGTGCCAGCAGCTTAGCGGCGGACAGCGGGGAGCTGTTTTTT	CASSLAADSGELFF
-	TRBJ1-2	-	TRBV5-4	TGTGCCAGCAGCGGACAAAACTATGGCTACACCTTC	CASSGQNYGYTF
-	TRBJ2-1	TRBD2	TRBV10-3	TGTGCCATCAGTGTCAGACTAGCACCGAGCTCCTACAATGAGCAGTTCTTC	CAISVRLAPSSYNEQFF
-	TRBJ2-7	TRBD1	TRBV28	TGTGCCAGCAGTTTCTCGGACAGGGCGATCTCCTACGAGCAGTACTTC	CASSFSDRAISYEQYF
-	TRBJ2-1	TRBD2	TRBV28	TGTGCCAGCAGAAGACTAGCGGGGCGCAATGAGCAGTTCTTC	CASRRLAGRNEQFF
-	TRBJ2-3	-	TRBV4-1	TGCGCCAGCAGCAAAGAAGCGAGGGACTCAGATACGCAGTATTTT	CASSKEARDSDTQYF
-	TRBJ2-1	TRBD2	TRBV7-2	TGTGCCAGCAGTATCCCCAGCGGGAGACACAATGAGCAGTTCTTC	CASSIPSGRHNEQFF
-	TRBJ2-3	TRBD1	TRBV2	TGTGCCAGCAAACCCGGGACAGATACAGATACGCAGTATTTT	CASKPGTDTDTQYF
-	TRBJ2-1	-	TRBV5-8	TGTGCCAGCAGCTTGATTAATGAGCAGTTCTTC	CASSLINEQFF
once	TRBJ2-5	TRBD2	TRBV7-9	TGTGCCAGCAGCTTAGCACTAGCGGGAGGGACCCAGTACTTC	CASSLALAGGTQYF
-	TRBJ2-1	-	TRBV27	TGTGCCAGCTGTTCGGTTGCCGGTGAGCAGTTCTTC	CASCSVAGEQFF
once	TRBJ2-1	-	TRBV21-1	TGTGCCAGCAGGTCGTCCGGACTAGCGGGGACCTACAATGAGCAGTTCTTC	CASRSSGLAGTYNEQFF
-	TRBJ2-5	-	TRBV29-1	TGCAGCGATAAAGACAGTACCCAAGAGACCCAGTACTTC	CSDKDSTQETQYF
-	TRBJ1-1	-	TRBV25-1	TGTGCCAGCACACCCTCGGGGGTACGGTCTGAAGCTTTCTTT	CASTPSGVRSEAFF
-	TRBJ2-3	TRBD2	TRBV28	TGTGCCAGCAGCCCCCCAGCGGGGGGTGGGAGCACAGATACGCAGTATTTT	CASSPPAGGGSTDTQYF
-	TRBJ2-4	-	TRBV21-1	TGTCGCATTCCCTTGGCCAAAAACATTCAGTACTTC	CRIPLAKNIQYF
-	TRBJ2-3	TRBD2	TRBV7-2	TGTGCCAGCAGCTGGACTAGCGGAGCTAGCACAGATACGCAGTATTTT	CASSWTSGASTDTQYF
-	TRBJ1-4	-	TRBV6-6	TGTGCCAGCAGTACCCAAAAAACAGGAAACAATGAAAAACTGTTTTTT	CASSTQKTGNNEKLFF
-	TRBJ2-7	-	TRBV28	TGTGCCAGCAGTTTAGAGGCTTACGAGCAGTACTTC	CASSLEAYEQYF
-	TRBJ2-5	TRBD1	TRBV7-9	TGTGCCAGCAGCTTAGTAAGACAGGGCGAGGAGACCCAGTACTTC	CASSLVRQGEETQYF
-	TRBJ2-7	TRBD2	TRBV27	TGTGCCAGCAGACTTAGCGGGAGCTACGAGCAGTACTTC	CASRLSGSYEQYF
-	TRBJ1-4	-	TRBV5-1	TGCGCCAGCAGCTTGGCCGTGCCGACTAATGAAAAACTGTTTTTT	CASSLAVPTNEKLFF
few	TRBJ2-6	-	TRBV28	TGTGCCAGCAGTTTACCCGGGACCCTCTCTGGGGCCAACGTCCTGACTTTC	CASSLPGTLSGANVLTF
-	TRBJ2-7	-	TRBV7-2	TGTGCCAGCAGCTTAGTTCGCGGCTCCTACGAGCAGTACTTC	CASSLVRGSYEQYF